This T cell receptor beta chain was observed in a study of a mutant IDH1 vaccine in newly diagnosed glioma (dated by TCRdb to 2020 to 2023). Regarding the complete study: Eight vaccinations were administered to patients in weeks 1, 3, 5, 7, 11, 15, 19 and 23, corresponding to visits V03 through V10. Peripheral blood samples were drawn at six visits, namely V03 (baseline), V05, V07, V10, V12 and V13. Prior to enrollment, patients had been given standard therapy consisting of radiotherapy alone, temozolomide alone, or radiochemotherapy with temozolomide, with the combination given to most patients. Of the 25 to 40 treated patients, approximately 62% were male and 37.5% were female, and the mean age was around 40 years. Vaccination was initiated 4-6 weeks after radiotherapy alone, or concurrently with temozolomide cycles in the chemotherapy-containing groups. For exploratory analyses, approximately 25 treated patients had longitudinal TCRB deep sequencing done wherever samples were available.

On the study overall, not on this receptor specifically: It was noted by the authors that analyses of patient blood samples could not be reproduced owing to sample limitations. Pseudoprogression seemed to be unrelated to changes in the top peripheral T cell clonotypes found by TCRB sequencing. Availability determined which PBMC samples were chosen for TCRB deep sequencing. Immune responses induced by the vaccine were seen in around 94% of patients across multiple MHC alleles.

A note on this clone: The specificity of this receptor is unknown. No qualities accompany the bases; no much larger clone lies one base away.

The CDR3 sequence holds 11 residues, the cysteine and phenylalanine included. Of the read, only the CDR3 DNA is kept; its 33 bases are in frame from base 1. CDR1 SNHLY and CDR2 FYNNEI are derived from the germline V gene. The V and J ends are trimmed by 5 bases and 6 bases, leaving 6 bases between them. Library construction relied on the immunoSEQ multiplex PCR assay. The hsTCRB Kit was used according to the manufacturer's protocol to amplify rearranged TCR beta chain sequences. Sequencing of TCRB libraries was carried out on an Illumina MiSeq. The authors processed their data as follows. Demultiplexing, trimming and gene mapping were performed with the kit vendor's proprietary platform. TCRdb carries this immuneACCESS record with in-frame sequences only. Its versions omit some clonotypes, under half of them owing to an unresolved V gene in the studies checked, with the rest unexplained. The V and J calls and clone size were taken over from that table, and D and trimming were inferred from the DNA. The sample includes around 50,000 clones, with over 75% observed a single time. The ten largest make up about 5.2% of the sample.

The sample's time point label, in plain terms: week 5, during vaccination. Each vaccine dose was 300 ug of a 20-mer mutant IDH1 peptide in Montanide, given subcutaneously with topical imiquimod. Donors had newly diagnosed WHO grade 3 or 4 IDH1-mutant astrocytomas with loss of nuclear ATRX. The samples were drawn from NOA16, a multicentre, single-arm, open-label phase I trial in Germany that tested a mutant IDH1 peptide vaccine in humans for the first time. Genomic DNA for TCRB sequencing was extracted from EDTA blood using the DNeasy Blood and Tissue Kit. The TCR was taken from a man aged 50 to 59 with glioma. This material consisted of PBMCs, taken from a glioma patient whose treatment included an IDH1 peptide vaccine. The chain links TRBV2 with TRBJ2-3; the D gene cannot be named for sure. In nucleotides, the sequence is TGTGCCAGCAGTAACGAGGATACGCAGTATTTT. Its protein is CASSNEDTQYF.